Presented here are 15 T cell receptor beta chains from one specimen sequenced in a study of shared clonotypes between healthy human individuals. The assay was immunoSEQ multiplex PCR, and TCRdb's table has in-frame clones only and misses some. The sample yields millions of clones, approximately 94% seen once. Terminally differentiated effector memory CD45RA+ cells were excluded from the naive CD8 cells, which were CD45RO-negative and positively selected for CCR7. Sequenced input: naive CD8+ T cells sorted from blood. The receptors originated from a man younger than 35 in good health.

The rearrangement links TRBV4-1 to TRBJ2-2; 8 bases are a match to TRBD1. V was clipped by 3 bases and J by 4 bases; unmatched bases: 10. Germline assignment: CDR1 MGHRA and CDR2 YSYEKL. This CDR3 comprises 17 residues. The CDR3 is CASSHDPGTGSTGELFF. The CDR3 coding sequence is TGCGCCAGCAGCCACGACCCCGGGACAGGCTCCACCGGGGAGCTGTTTTTT.

The rearrangement links TRBV7-4 to TRBJ1-4; D unresolved. This CDR3 has 17 amino acids. Per the germline V gene, CDR1 is SGHVT and CDR2 is SQSDAQ. V was shortened by 1 base and J by 0 bases, with 12 bases between the two germline ends. CDR3 sequence (DNA): TGTGCCAGCAGCTTAGGCAGGTGGGATCCAACTAATGAAAAACTGTTTTTT. This encodes CASSLGRWDPTNEKLFF. The variable domain in full, with the rest retrieved from reference TRBV7-4 and TRBJ1-4, is GAGVSQSPRYKVAKRGRDVALRCDSISGHVTLYWYRQTLGQGSEVLTYSQSDAQRDKSGRPSGRFSAERPERSVSTLKIQRTEQGDSAVYLCASSLGRWDPTNEKLFFGSGTQLSVL.

The table lists this clone with a count of one. V and J are TRBV4-3 and TRBJ1-2; D may be TRBD1 (6 bases). The CDR3 spans 14 residues. Germline values: CDR1 LGHNA, CDR2 YSLEER. Trimming removed 4 bases at V and 7 bases at J, with 16 bases between. The DNA for the CDR3 is TGCGCCAGCAGCCCCCAAGGGGGAAATAGTGGCTACACCTTC. Residues: CASSPQGGNSGYTF.

This clone was found a few times. The chain recombines TRBV2 with TRBJ2-2; no clear D. CDR3 size: 11 residues. The germline CDR1 and CDR2 sequences are SNHLY and FYNNEI. The germline V and J ends were trimmed by 4 bases and 8 bases, with 5 bases remaining between them. The CDR3 DNA follows: TGTGCCAGCAGTGGCGAGGGGGAGCTGTTTTTT. Its translation is CASSGEGELFF.

The count of this clone is one. The genes are TRBV9 and TRBJ2-1; D is unclear. V gave up 4 bases and J gave up 9 bases, with 17 bases separating them. This CDR3 comprises 14 residues. CDR1 and CDR2 from the germline V gene are SGDLS and YYNGEE. The CDR3 DNA is TGTGCCAGCAGCTTGAGCCCAAATCCAAGTGAGCAGTTCTTC. Protein: CASSLSPNPSEQFF.

This clone came up once. The chain recombines TRBV5-1 with TRBJ2-7, with D unclear. The CDR3 loop spans 13 amino acids. Germline CDR1 reads SGHRS; CDR2 reads YFSETQ. Trimming shortened V by 2 bases and J by 6 bases, and 12 bases separated the two germline ends. CDR3 nucleotides: TGCGCCAGCAGCTTAAACCCTGGGTTCGAGCAGTACTTC. Translating it yields CASSLNPGFEQYF. Drawing the rest from reference TRBV5-1 and TRBJ2-7, the complete variable domain is KAGVTQTPRYLIKTRGQQVTLSCSPISGHRSVSWYQQTPGQGLQFLFEYFSETQRNKGNFPGRFSGRQFSNSRSEMNVSTLELGDSALYLCASSLNPGFEQYFGPGTRLTVT.

The chain couples TRBV4-1 to TRBJ2-1, with unresolved D. Trimming cost V 4 bases and J 4 bases, with 11 bases left between them. The germline gives CDR1 MGHRA, CDR2 YSYEKL. CDR3 length: 14 amino acids. CDR3 coding DNA: TGCGCCAGCAGCCTTTGGACGGATTACAATGAGCAGTTCTTC. Amino acid sequence: CASSLWTDYNEQFF.

The chain employs TRBV27 and TRBJ2-1; 7 nucleotides match TRBD2. Per germline, CDR1 MNHEY and CDR2 SMNVEV (reference sequence). V lost 3 bases to trimming and J lost 0 bases; unmatched junction nucleotides: 8. The CDR3 spans 17 residues. CDR3 amino acids: CASSFGMGGSSYNEQFF. Written as DNA, the CDR3 is TGTGCCAGCAGTTTTGGGATGGGCGGGAGCTCCTACAATGAGCAGTTCTTC.

This clone turned up a few times. This sequence joins TRBV5-4 and TRBJ1-2, with 7 bases aligning to TRBD1. Per the germline V gene, CDR1 is SGHNT and CDR2 is YYREEE (reference sequence). V shed 4 bases, J shed 4 bases, and the junction held 4 bases outside the gene matches. The CDR3 totals 13 residues. The CDR3 region has the DNA TGTGCCAGCAGCGGGAGGGACAGCTATGGCTACACCTTC. Its protein is CASSGRDSYGYTF.

Note on this clone: Additional DNA sequences in this sample encode the identical CDR3. The chain joins TRBV27 to TRBJ2-1; no clear D gene. V lost 0 bases, J lost 7 bases, and 7 bases lay in between. This CDR3 is 13 amino acids long. CDR1 is MNHEY, CDR2 SMNVEV, per germline (reference sequence). The CDR3 DNA is TGTGCCAGCAGTTTATCGTCCAGTAATGAGCAGTTCTTC. Its protein is CASSLSSSNEQFF.

The chain has TRBV7-9 and TRBJ2-5; tentative D call: TRBD2 (5 bases). This CDR3 is built from 13 residues. Germline CDR1 and CDR2: SEHNR and FQNEAQ (reference sequence). V shed 6 bases and J shed 0 bases, with 8 bases lying between them. In DNA form, the CDR3 reads TGTGCCAGCAGGCCCGGGAACCAAGAGACCCAGTACTTC. It is translated as CASRPGNQETQYF.

As DNA, the CDR3 is TGTGCCAGCAGCTTCCCTGGGGAGACCCAGTACTTC. Translating it yields CASSFPGETQYF. This rearrangement joins TRBV7-6 to TRBJ2-5; D unclear. Trimming pared 3 bases from V and 5 bases from J, leaving 7 bases between. The CDR3 runs 12 residues. The germline V gene has CDR1 SGHVS and CDR2 FNYEAQ.

This chain connects TRBV4-1 to TRBJ2-7; D is ambiguous. The germline V and J ends were trimmed by 0 bases and 6 bases, with 18 bases remaining between them. The CDR3 length is 16 residues. Germline assignment: CDR1 MGHRA and CDR2 YSYEKL. The CDR3 bases are TGCGCCAGCAGCCAAGATTTAATGGGGTCCCTTGGCGAGCAGTACTTC. Its protein product is CASSQDLMGSLGEQYF.

This clone was observed a single time. V usage is TRBV28 and J usage is TRBJ1-1, with TRBD1 as a possible D gene (5 bases). Germline loops: CDR1 MDHEN, CDR2 SYDVKM. V dropped 3 bases and J dropped 1 base, with 9 bases sitting between them. The CDR3 is 14 residues long. CDR3 DNA sequence: TGTGCCAGCAGTTTCCGGGGGACGAACACTGAAGCTTTCTTT. This translates into CASSFRGTNTEAFF.

V gene TRBV4-3 combines with J gene TRBJ2-7; 7 nucleotides match TRBD1. CDR3 length equals 17 residues. CDR1 and CDR2 (germline): LGHNA, YSLEER. The ends lost 0 bases at V and 2 bases at J; junction bases unmatched: 10. The CDR3 bases are TGCGCCAGCAGCCAAGATTTGGGAACAGGGGCGACCTACGAGCAGTACTTC. Translated, it gives CASSQDLGTGATYEQYF.